Listed below are T cell receptor beta chains from one sample, sequenced in a study of blood T cell repertoires in COVID-19. Repertoires were generated with immunoSEQ multiplex PCR, while TCRdb's copy carries only in-frame clones and drops some. The repertoire has 140,000 to 150,000 clones, 80% of them found once; the top ten carry 3.5%. The sequenced material came from peripheral blood. These receptors all come from a man aged 65 to 79 who had recovered from COVID-19. Each CDR3 is given with its conserved first and last residue. Each record gives: CDR3 protein, CDR3 DNA, J gene, V gene, clone size, D gene. The D gene is left open where the match is weak. Some rows mark clone size as missing; the rest say once, few, many or name a class of expanded clone.

CDR3aa: CAISEPATYNEQFF
CDR3nt: TGTGCCATCAGTGAGCCAGCGACCTACAATGAGCAGTTCTTC
j_gene: TRBJ2-1
v_gene: TRBV10-3
abundance: once
d_gene: NA

CDR3aa: CASSARGGRHNEQFF
CDR3nt: TGTGCCAGCAGCGCCCGCGGCGGTCGGCACAATGAGCAGTTCTTC
j_gene: TRBJ2-1
v_gene: TRBV5-5
abundance: NA
d_gene: NA

CDR3aa: CASRAGAGGAFF
CDR3nt: TGTGCCAGCAGGGCGGGAGCCGGGGGAGCTTTCTTT
j_gene: TRBJ1-1
v_gene: TRBV2
abundance: NA
d_gene: NA

CDR3aa: CASSPLGGAFGSPLHF
CDR3nt: TGTGCCAGCAGCCCGCTAGGGGGGGCCTTTGGGTCACCCCTCCACTTT
j_gene: TRBJ1-6
v_gene: TRBV3-1/TRBV3-2
abundance: NA
d_gene: NA

CDR3aa: CASSPLVSGRSEQYF
CDR3nt: TGTGCCAGCAGCCCCCTAGTGAGCGGGAGGTCCGAGCAGTACTTC
j_gene: TRBJ2-7
v_gene: TRBV3-1/TRBV3-2
abundance: NA
d_gene: TRBD2

CDR3aa: CASKRGFADTEAFF
CDR3nt: TGCGCCAGCAAAAGGGGATTTGCGGACACTGAAGCTTTCTTT
j_gene: TRBJ1-1
v_gene: TRBV10-2
abundance: NA
d_gene: NA

CDR3aa: CASRAGTSVEQYF
CDR3nt: TGTGCCAGCAGGGCCGGGACTAGCGTCGAGCAGTACTTC
j_gene: TRBJ2-7
v_gene: TRBV12-3/TRBV12-4
abundance: NA
d_gene: TRBD2

CDR3aa: CASRQGPGETQYF
CDR3nt: TGTGCCAGCAGACAGGGGCCGGGGGAGACCCAGTACTTC
j_gene: TRBJ2-5
v_gene: TRBV2
abundance: few
d_gene: TRBD1

CDR3aa: CSVGSPGKGHEQYF
CDR3nt: TGCAGCGTGGGATCCCCAGGGAAAGGACACGAGCAGTACTTC
j_gene: TRBJ2-7
v_gene: TRBV29-1
abundance: NA
d_gene: NA

CDR3aa: CASSSEQGASNEAFF
CDR3nt: TGTGCCAGCAGCTCTGAACAGGGGGCAAGTAATGAAGCTTTCTTT
j_gene: TRBJ1-1
v_gene: TRBV7-8
abundance: many
d_gene: TRBD1

CDR3aa: CASSLRQGAYNEQFF
CDR3nt: TGTGCCAGCAGCTTGAGACAGGGCGCCTACAATGAGCAGTTCTTC
j_gene: TRBJ2-1
v_gene: TRBV5-4
abundance: NA
d_gene: TRBD1

CDR3aa: CASSLGTSESPDTQYF
CDR3nt: TGTGCCAGCAGCCTCGGGACTAGCGAATCGCCAGATACGCAGTATTTT
j_gene: TRBJ2-3
v_gene: TRBV13
abundance: NA
d_gene: TRBD2

CDR3aa: CASSSRVPDEQYF
CDR3nt: TGTGCCAGCAGTTCCAGGGTCCCGGACGAGCAGTACTTC
j_gene: TRBJ2-7
v_gene: TRBV27
abundance: NA
d_gene: NA

CDR3aa: CASSPPPLGQHDYEQYF
CDR3nt: TGTGCCAGCAGCCCACCACCCTTGGGACAGCATGACTACGAGCAGTACTTC
j_gene: TRBJ2-7
v_gene: TRBV13
abundance: NA
d_gene: TRBD1

CDR3aa: CASSHFDREAFF
CDR3nt: TGCGCCAGCAGCCACTTCGACAGGGAGGCTTTCTTT
j_gene: TRBJ1-1
v_gene: TRBV4-1
abundance: once
d_gene: TRBD1

CDR3aa: CASSLSYRASGNYGYTF
CDR3nt: TGTGCCAGCAGCTTAAGTTACAGGGCTTCGGGGAACTATGGCTACACCTTC
j_gene: TRBJ1-2
v_gene: TRBV11-2
abundance: NA
d_gene: NA

CDR3aa: CASSYFGASTYEQYF
CDR3nt: TGTGCCAGCAGTTACTTTGGGGCTTCGACCTACGAGCAGTACTTC
j_gene: TRBJ2-7
v_gene: TRBV6-5
abundance: NA
d_gene: NA

CDR3aa: CASRRTSGTDTQYF
CDR3nt: TGTGCCAGCAGGCGGACTAGCGGCACAGATACGCAGTATTTT
j_gene: TRBJ2-3
v_gene: TRBV6-6
abundance: NA
d_gene: TRBD2

CDR3aa: CASSQGQVRMDTQYF
CDR3nt: TGCGCCAGCAGCCAGGGACAGGTTCGTATGGATACGCAGTATTTT
j_gene: TRBJ2-3
v_gene: TRBV5-1
abundance: NA
d_gene: TRBD1